This TCR beta chain was documented in a study of blood T cell repertoires in COVID-19. About the study: Donors in the United States, Italy and Spain gave samples during acute or convalescent COVID-19. The cDNA or gDNA used as material had been derived from T cells, B-cell-depleted T cells, or PBMCs.

From germline, CDR1 is MGHRA and CDR2 YSYEKL. V trimming: 1 base; J trimming: 11 bases; junction bases outside the gene matches: 17. The CDR3 spans 18 residues. Original handling: It was from reference gene primer amplification that nucleated cell counts were estimated. Some clones are missing from TCRdb's copy, which holds only in-frame ones; the method was immunoSEQ multiplex PCR. V and J calls and clone size are those listed in that table; D and trimming were worked out from the DNA. The sample shows some 21,000 clones, about four fifths of them seen only once. V and J are TRBV4-1 and TRBJ2-1; 10 bases map to TRBD1. The TCR was taken from a human donor in a cohort sampled during active COVID-19. The sequencing input was peripheral blood. The CDR3 loop is CASSQAPAGTGVIRQQFF. As DNA, the CDR3 is TGCGCCAGCAGCCAAGCCCCCGCCGGGACAGGGGTGATTCGTCAGCAGTTCTTC.